This TCR beta chain derives from a study of metastatic and nonmetastatic thyroid tumors. Study-wide context: Where malignant and benign thyroid patients were concerned, repertoires were compared across blood and tumor or nodule tissue. Findings and limits, study-wide: A significant increase in TCR beta diversity was reportedly seen in malignant thyroid tumors relative to benign nodules, in blood and tumor.

In regard to this clone: Its antigen is unknown.

Before thyroid surgery, none of the patients had received any treatment. The CDR3 is 12 residues long. Germline CDR1 reads MDHEN; CDR2 reads SYDVKM. In the original workflow: The study took CDR3 differences across clinicopathological groups and made a distant-metastasis classifier for papillary thyroid cancer from them. TCRdb re-analyzed the PCR reads through MiXCR. The V and J calls were determined by TCRdb, not by the authors. The table lists approximately 15,000 clones, around 25% of them singletons, with about 8% in the top ten. The rearrangement links TRBV28 to TRBJ2-1; no definite D call. The sequence was obtained from a female donor with papillary thyroid cancer or a benign thyroid nodule (not recorded which). Some clones in this sample may be carry-over from other donors' samples. Sequencing used adjacent normal tissue. The CDR3 loop reads CSRLGARNQQFF. The CDR3 coding sequence is TGTTCAAGGCTGGGTGCAAGGAATCAGCAGTTCTTC.